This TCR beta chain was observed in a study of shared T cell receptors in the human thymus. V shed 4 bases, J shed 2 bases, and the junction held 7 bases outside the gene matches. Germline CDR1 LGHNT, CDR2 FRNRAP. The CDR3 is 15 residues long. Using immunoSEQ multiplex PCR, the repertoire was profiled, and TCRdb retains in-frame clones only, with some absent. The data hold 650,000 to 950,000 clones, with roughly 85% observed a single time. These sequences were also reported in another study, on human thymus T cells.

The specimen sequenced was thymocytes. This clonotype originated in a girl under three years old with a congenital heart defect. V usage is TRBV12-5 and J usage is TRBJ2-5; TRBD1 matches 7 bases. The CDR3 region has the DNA TGTGCTAGTGGTTCAACAGGGGTTGGGCAAGAGACCCAGTACTTC. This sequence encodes CASGSTGVGQETQYF.